This T cell receptor beta chain was captured by sequencing in a study of identical twins. Findings and caveats of the study: Twins' excess sharing was less marked for out-of-frame beta sequences. Models predicted less out-of-frame TCR alpha sharing in monozygotic twins than was found. Insertions ran lower in abundant cord blood beta clonotypes, though not in memory repertoires.

Regarding this clonotype: Its antigen is not known.

The CDR3 sequence is 14 residues long. Germline loops: CDR1 SGHVS, CDR2 FQNEAQ. V shed 2 bases and J shed 5 bases, with 10 bases lying between them. The cDNA had a unique molecular identifier and a template-switch universal primer site. TCRdb reanalysed the 5' RACE reads using MiXCR and keeps one entry per CDR3 protein. This sample has about 900,000 distinct CDR3 sequences; 10% to 15% occur once, and the top ten carry around 1.5%. This sample also belongs to another study, concerning yellow fever vaccine responses in identical twins.

Sequenced sample: PBMCs. The origin of this receptor is a woman in her late teens or twenties in good health. The gene calls are TRBV7-8 and TRBJ2-1; no firm D call. CDR3 sequence reads: CASSLIGYNNEQFF. CDR3 coding DNA: TGTGCCAGCAGCTTAATAGGGTATAACAATGAGCAGTTCTTC. The full variable domain, in which reference TRBV7-8 and TRBJ2-1 provide the parts outside the CDR3, is GAGVSQSPRYKVAKRGQDVALRCDPISGHVSLFWYQQALGQGPEFLTYFQNEAQLDKSGLPSDRFFAERPEGSVSTLKIQRTQQEDSAVYLCASSLIGYNNEQFFGPGTRLTVL.